The 29 T cell receptor beta chains in this list originate from one sample, sequenced in a study of blood T cell repertoires in COVID-19. Sequencing was performed with immunoSEQ multiplex PCR; in TCRdb, only in-frame clones are kept and a portion is missing. The top ten hold roughly 7.7% of the sample, which has some 170,000 clones, more than 80% seen once. Specimen: peripheral blood. The receptors here all came from an older woman with acute or convalescent COVID-19.

This clone was recorded a few times. The chain links TRBV6-5 to TRBJ1-3; D uncertain. Trimming left V 6 bases short and J 2 bases short, with 11 bases between. Germline lookup yields CDR1 MNHEY and CDR2 SVGAGI. CDR3 size: 14 residues. CDR3 amino acids: CASRPGGPGNTIYF. For the CDR3, the DNA is TGTGCCAGCAGACCGGGAGGACCTGGAAACACCATATATTTT.

This clone has just a few counts. Written as DNA, the CDR3 is TGTGCCAGCAGCGTAGAGCCCCAGGGGACTGAAGCTTTCTTT. Its protein is CASSVEPQGTEAFF. The chain is built from TRBV9 and TRBJ1-1; perhaps TRBD1 as D (6 bases). V shed 0 bases and J shed 5 bases, with 11 bases lying between them. The CDR3 totals 14 residues. Germline-derived CDR1 and CDR2 are SGDLS and YYNGEE.

This chain connects TRBV7-6 to TRBJ2-7, with TRBD2 matching over 9 bases. V lost 4 bases and J lost 4; bases outside the gene matches: 2. The CDR3 extends over 13 amino acids. Germline V lookup: CDR1 SGHVS, CDR2 FNYEAQ. The CDR3 bases are TGTGCCAGCAGCTCTACTAGCGGGTACGAGCAGTACTTC. This translates into CASSSTSGYEQYF.

About this clone: A read error may account for a junction end that differs from germline. The chain recombines TRBV28 with TRBJ1-2; tentative D call: TRBD1 (6 bases). The CDR3 extends over 13 amino acids. The germline V gene has CDR1 MDHEN and CDR2 SYDVKM. The CDR3, as DNA: TGTGCCAGCATCCCATTCCTGTCGGGGGGACACCACTTC. It encodes CASIPFLSGGHHF.

The chain employs TRBV2 and TRBJ2-4, with 7 bases fitting TRBD1. The CDR3 runs 14 residues. V lost 3 bases to trimming and J lost 2 bases; unmatched junction nucleotides: 1. Germline CDR1 reads SNHLY; CDR2 reads FYNNEI. Here the CDR3 reads CASSETGSKNIQYF. CDR3 in DNA: TGTGCCAGCAGTGAGACAGGGTCCAAAAACATTCAGTACTTC.

The chain couples TRBV19 to TRBJ2-2; 7 bases fit TRBD2. Germline V gene sequence: CDR1 LNHDA, CDR2 SQIVND (reference sequence). The ends lost 6 bases at V and 0 bases at J; junction bases unmatched: 1. The CDR3 contains 14 residues. For the CDR3, the DNA is TGTGCCAGTAGGCTAGCGGCGAACACCGGGGAGCTGTTTTTT. The encoded protein is CASRLAANTGELFF.

The chain recombines TRBV6-5 with TRBJ2-1, with 7 bases identical to TRBD2. This CDR3 region has 15 residues. Per the germline V gene, CDR1 is MNHEY and CDR2 is SVGAGI. J gave up 2 bases and V 8 bases, and 9 bases lay outside the gene matches. CDR3 DNA sequence: TGTGCCAGCGGAGAGGCGGGAGTTACCTACAATGAGCAGTTCTTC. Encoded protein: CASGEAGVTYNEQFF.

This clone was observed a single time. The rearrangement joins TRBV7-9 to TRBJ2-2, with a possible D match to TRBD1 (5 bases). Germline V gene data show CDR1 as SEHNR and CDR2 as FQNEAQ (reference sequence). V was cut by 7 bases and J by 7 bases, with 13 bases left in between. The CDR3 is made up of 13 amino acids. The CDR3 loop reads CASTRTQGGELFF. The DNA of the CDR3 is TGTGCCAGCACCAGGACCCAGGGCGGGGAGCTGTTTTTT.

The chain has TRBV24-1 and TRBJ1-2; D unclear. Germline V gene sequence: CDR1 KGHDR, CDR2 SFDVKD. Trimming removed 1 base from V and 4 bases from J, with 9 bases in between. CDR3 length: 14 amino acids. CDR3 protein: CATSDFSVAYGYTF. The CDR3 DNA follows: TGTGCCACCAGTGATTTCTCGGTAGCCTATGGCTACACCTTC.

This clone was seen more than once but under ten times. This sequence joins TRBV28 and TRBJ2-5, with 10 bases identical to TRBD1. The CDR3 spans 16 residues. Germline V gene sequence: CDR1 MDHEN, CDR2 SYDVKM. The V segment lost 6 bases and the J segment 6 bases; nucleotides outside the gene matches: 13. The CDR3 nucleotides read TGTGCCAGCAGCCCCCGGACAGGGGGACTGTTGAAGACCCAGTACTTC. Its translation is CASSPRTGGLLKTQYF.

This rearrangement joins TRBV6-5 to TRBJ2-2; perhaps TRBD1 as D (6 bases). V shed 6 bases and J shed 6 bases, with 17 bases lying between them. The germline CDR1 and CDR2 sequences are MNHEY and SVGAGI. This CDR3 has 15 residues. The CDR3 coding sequence is TGTGCCAGCAGGCTCTTTCACAGGGCCCCCGGGGAGCTGTTTTTT. Translating gives CASRLFHRAPGELFF.

This clone was observed once. The V call is TRBV6-5, the J call TRBJ1-5, with 9 positions matching TRBD1. CDR3 length equals 14 residues. Germline V CDR1 and CDR2: MNHEY, SVGAGI. V was clipped by 7 bases and J by 4 bases; unmatched bases: 5. CDR3 DNA: TGTGCCAGCAAAGAGACAGGGGGGAATCAGCCCCAGCATTTT. This translates into CASKETGGNQPQHF.

V usage is TRBV9 and J usage is TRBJ1-1; 7 bases are a match to TRBD1. This CDR3 region has 13 residues. Germline lookup yields CDR1 SGDLS and CDR2 YYNGEE. Trimming took 2 bases from V and 6 from J; bases not matched to a gene: 4. The CDR3 reads CASSVTGDSEAFF. For the CDR3, the DNA is TGTGCCAGCAGCGTCACAGGGGACTCTGAAGCTTTCTTT.

This chain connects TRBV2 to TRBJ1-2; no definite D call. The CDR3 runs to 13 residues. V was clipped by 6 bases and J by 8 bases, with 16 bases between them. Germline loops: CDR1 SNHLY, CDR2 FYNNEI. CDR3 residues: CASSEQSLGGYTF. The CDR3 bases are TGTGCCAGCAGCGAACAAAGTCTGGGCGGCTACACCTTC.

The CDR3 coding sequence is TGTGCCAGCAGTTTAGCGGGGGTACGGAACACTGAAGCTTTCTTT. It is translated as CASSLAGVRNTEAFF. The chain couples TRBV28 to TRBJ1-1; D might be TRBD1 (5 bases). The CDR3 is 15 amino acids. Germline lookup yields CDR1 MDHEN and CDR2 SYDVKM. With 2 bases removed from V and 1 base from J, the gap between germline ends came to 11 bases.

The chain employs TRBV2 and TRBJ1-1, with D perhaps TRBD1 (6 bases). The CDR3 covers 16 residues. Germline V gene sequence: CDR1 SNHLY, CDR2 FYNNEI. V lost 5 bases to trimming and J lost 4 bases, with 20 bases between them. CDR3 sequence reads: CASSLRTVGRGTEAFF. CDR3 DNA sequence: TGTGCCAGCAGTCTAAGGACAGTAGGTCGTGGCACTGAAGCTTTCTTT.

The rearrangement uses TRBV6-2 or TRBV6-3 and TRBJ2-3; 11 bases align to TRBD2. The CDR3 runs 17 residues. V lost 2 bases, J lost 0 bases, and 4 bases stayed unmatched. CDR1 is MNHEY and CDR2 is SVGEGT in the germline V gene. DNA for the CDR3: TGTGCCAGCAGTTACAGGCTAGCGGGAGGAAGCACAGATACGCAGTATTTT. Its protein is CASSYRLAGGSTDTQYF.

The chain recombines TRBV7-9 with TRBJ1-6; D is possibly TRBD1 (5 bases). Trimming shortened V by 1 base and J by 9 bases, and 10 bases separated the two germline ends. The CDR3 is 14 residues long. Germline V gene data show CDR1 as SEHNR and CDR2 as FQNEAQ (reference sequence). CDR3 residues: CASSLGQPASPLHF. CDR3 coding DNA: TGTGCCAGCAGCTTAGGACAGCCAGCTTCACCCCTCCACTTT. Using reference TRBV7-9 and TRBJ1-6 for the parts outside the CDR3, the full variable domain is DTGVSQNPRHKITKRGQNVTFRCDPISEHNRLYWYRQTLGQGPEFLTYFQNEAQLEKSRLLSDRFSAERPKGSFSTLEIQRTEQGDSAMYLCASSLGQPASPLHFGNGTRLTVT.

In its sample, this clone was seen a few times. The V and J genes are TRBV5-1 and TRBJ1-1; 8 nucleotides agree with TRBD1. V was pared by 4 bases and J by 5 bases, with 10 bases of the junction left unmatched. Germline loops: CDR1 SGHRS, CDR2 YFSETQ. The CDR3 spans 15 residues. The CDR3 reads CASSSTQGAGTEAFF. CDR3 DNA sequence: TGCGCCAGCAGCAGCACCCAGGGGGCAGGGACTGAAGCTTTCTTT.

The chain couples TRBV4-1 to TRBJ1-1; D is undetermined. The CDR3 has 15 residues. V was trimmed by 4 bases and J by 0 bases, leaving 12 bases between them. Germline V CDR1 and CDR2: MGHRA, YSYEKL. This CDR3 is CASSPQERMNTEAFF. For the CDR3, the DNA is TGCGCCAGCAGCCCTCAGGAAAGGATGAACACTGAAGCTTTCTTT.

The chain couples TRBV28 to TRBJ2-5, with 7 bases identical to TRBD2. Germline V gene data show CDR1 as MDHEN and CDR2 as SYDVKM. The CDR3 loop spans 14 amino acids. With 6 bases clipped from V and 4 bases from J, the junction kept 8 bases outside the gene matches. The CDR3 DNA sequence: TGTGCCAGCAGCAGCGGGGCTACCCCAGAGACCCAGTACTTC. This sequence encodes CASSSGATPETQYF.

This clone was seen just once. This chain uses TRBV3-1 (or the pseudogene TRBV3-2) with TRBJ1-5; D remains unclear. Trimming cost V 5 bases and J 4 bases, with 6 bases left between them. This CDR3 contains 12 residues. Germline V gene sequence: CDR1 LGHDT, CDR2 YNNKEL (reference sequence). The DNA for the CDR3 is TGTGCCAGCAGCTCGGGTAATCAGCCCCAGCATTTT. Protein: CASSSGNQPQHF.

The gene calls are TRBV5-1 and TRBJ1-6, with D unclear. V was cut by 2 bases and J by 5 bases, with 11 bases left in between. This CDR3 region has 15 residues. The V gene's germline CDR1 is SGHRS and CDR2 YFSETQ. CDR3 bases: TGCGCCAGCAGCTTAACTACAACGAATAATTCACCCCTCCACTTT. It is translated as CASSLTTTNNSPLHF.

V usage is TRBV14 and J usage is TRBJ1-1, with D possibly being TRBD1 (6 bases). The CDR3 spans 14 residues. Per the germline V gene, CDR1 is SGHDN and CDR2 is FVKESK. V was pared by 0 bases and J by 1 base, with 6 bases between. CDR3 sequence reads: CASSQDRGNTEAFF. The CDR3 DNA sequence: TGTGCCAGCAGCCAAGACAGGGGGAACACTGAAGCTTTCTTT.

V usage is TRBV15 and J usage is TRBJ2-1; D call uncertain. The V gene lost 0 bases and the J gene lost 6 bases, with 6 bases spanning the gap. The germline V gene has CDR1 LNHNV and CDR2 YYDKDF (reference sequence). The CDR3 length is 13 residues. CDR3 DNA: TGTGCCACCAGCAGAGACCCCCTCAATGAGCAGTTCTTC. Its protein is CATSRDPLNEQFF.

The chain joins TRBV7-9 to TRBJ2-5; a possible D gene is TRBD2 (6 bases). The germline V gene has CDR1 SEHNR and CDR2 FQNEAQ (reference sequence). This CDR3 has 14 residues. V lost 8 bases to trimming and J lost 3 bases, with 16 bases between them. CDR3 sequence reads: CASEGSGNKETQYF. As DNA, the CDR3 is TGTGCCAGCGAGGGTAGCGGAAACAAAGAGACCCAGTACTTC.

Here the CDR3 reads CASSPSQGANYGYTF. The CDR3 DNA follows: TGCGCCAGCAGCCCATCACAGGGGGCTAACTATGGCTACACCTTC. This chain connects TRBV5-1 to TRBJ1-2; 8 nucleotides align to TRBD1. This CDR3 spans 15 amino acids. J lost 0 bases, V lost 4 bases, and 5 bases had no gene match. Per germline, CDR1 SGHRS and CDR2 YFSETQ.

J is TRBJ2-7 and V is TRBV11-2, with D uncertain. This CDR3 is 13 amino acids long. Trimming took off 5 bases at V and 1 base at J, with 9 bases between the two ends. Germline-derived CDR1 and CDR2 are SGHAT and FQNNGV. CDR3 bases: TGTGCCAGCAGCCCGTTTACATCCTACGAGCAGTACTTC. Translating gives CASSPFTSYEQYF.

This clone was detected a few times. J is TRBJ1-1 and V is TRBV6-2 or TRBV6-3; D remains unclear. CDR1 MNHEY and CDR2 SVGEGT come from the germline V gene. V gave up 1 base and J gave up 5 bases, with 8 bases separating them. The CDR3 contains 13 residues. CDR3 in DNA: TGTGCCAGCAGTTACTTTGCCCAGACTGAAGCTTTCTTT. Translation gives CASSYFAQTEAFF.